This entry features one T cell receptor (beta chain) sequence. Germline-derived CDR1 and CDR2 are WSHSY and SAAADI. The V end lost 0 bases, the J end lost 2 bases, and 16 bases lay between the germline ends. The CDR3 is made up of 17 amino acids. Authors' analysis steps: For nucleated cells, counts were estimated from reference gene primer amplification. Repertoires were generated with immunoSEQ multiplex PCR, while TCRdb's copy carries only in-frame clones and drops some. V and J calls and clone size come straight from that table; D and trimming were deduced from the DNA. The repertoire holds approximately 70,000 clones, with 91% as singletons. This specimen comes from a study of blood T cell repertoires in COVID-19.

This chain connects TRBV10-2 to TRBJ1-2, with unresolved D. This sequence originates from a woman aged 55-69 years with active COVID-19. The sequenced sample was peripheral blood. CDR3 in DNA: TGCGCCAGCAGTGAGTCGACGCGTGCGGAGAACAACTATGGCTACACCTTC. Translated: CASSESTRAENNYGYTF.